The present T cell receptor (beta chain) was sequenced within a study of human T cells and chemical hapten exposure. The wider study: Mostly female, the patients presented with alopecia areata, totalis or universalis.

This clonotype was seen at least ten times. V was pared by 5 bases and J by 0 bases, with 10 bases between. The germline V gene has CDR1 MDHEN and CDR2 SYDVKM. The CDR3 extends over 15 amino acids. Time point meaning: patch test 2, 6 weeks after DPC sensitization. Treatment here: therapeutic diphenylcyclopropenone sensitization with weekly scalp DPC. Blood sampling preceded each patch test application. Within the library, unique molecular identifiers were attached to each individual cDNA molecule. TCRdb itself ran the RACE reads through MiXCR, one entry per CDR3 protein. The sample includes more than 85,000 distinct CDR3 sequences, roughly 9.6% of them seen just once.

The sample here was whole blood, taken in connection with sensitization to the hapten diphenylcyclopropenone (DPC). The rearrangement uses TRBV28 and TRBJ1-4, with D uncertain. The source of this sequence is a man aged 35-49 years with alopecia areata. Some clones in this sample may be carry-over from other donors' samples. For the CDR3, the DNA is TGTGCCAGCAGTCCGGACGGTGCAACTAATGAAAAACTGTTTTTT. Its protein is CASSPDGATNEKLFF.